The TCR beta chain under discussion was sequenced for a study of OX40 agonist ivuxolimab in advanced cancers. Broadly, across the study: Ivuxolimab was a fully human IgG2 agonistic monoclonal antibody targeting the costimulatory receptor OX40 (CD134). Intravenous ivuxolimab was administered to patients every 2 weeks at six dose levels: 0.01, 0.1, 0.3, 1.5, 3 and 10 mg/kg. Among the approximately 50 dose-escalation patients, approximately 20 had hepatocellular carcinoma, some 15 melanoma, 9 renal cell carcinoma and 9 head and neck cancer. Peripheral TCRbeta sequencing aimed to test whether ivuxolimab altered TCR sequence diversity and caused clonal T-cell expansion. In the dose-escalation cohort, roughly four fifths of patients were male, and the mean age was approximately 60 years, with a range of about 23 to 85. Partial responses occurred in three dose-escalation patients: two with cutaneous melanoma and one with hepatocellular carcinoma. Prior anti-PD-1, anti-PD-L1 or anti-CTLA-4 therapy was permitted, and 40% to 50% of dose-escalation patients had received checkpoint inhibitors. The paper covers the monotherapy dose-escalation part of the phase I ivuxolimab trial, which included N ≈ 52 patients. Paper-wide results and their limitations: Antigen specificity was not determined for the clonally expanded peripheral T cells. At doses from 0.1 to 3.0 mg/kg, clonal expansion was seen in both CD4+ and CD8+ blood T cells between baseline and week 6. After ivuxolimab, CD8+ T cells had more expanded clones than CD4+ T cells on average. Low levels of normalized T-cell clonal expansion were also seen in some nonresponding patients. In partial responders in the 0.1-3.0 mg/kg groups, normalized peripheral clonal expansion was found to be among the lowest, especially among CD8+ T cells.

Genomic DNA was isolated from the sorted cells so that the TCRbeta CDR3 region could be sequenced. The immunoSEQ Assay was used for sequencing of TCRbeta CDR3 regions. TCRdb re-hosts the immuneACCESS table, in-frame sequences only. Its copies lack some clones; in the studies checked, an unresolved V gene accounts for under half of them, and the cause for the rest is not known. This sample has roughly 19,000 clones in its table, and roughly four fifths of those were observed once. The leading ten clones occupy 35% to 50% of the sample. Patients with a history of autoimmune disease or receiving systemic immunosuppression were excluded from the trial. Peripheral blood for TCR sequencing was collected from all dose cohorts at baseline, on cycle 4 day 1, and on cycle 7 day 1. Samples came from an open-label, multicenter, first-in-human phase I dose-escalation trial of ivuxolimab. Adults with locally advanced or metastatic melanoma, renal cell carcinoma, hepatocellular carcinoma or head and neck squamous cell carcinoma were enrolled in the trial. CD4+ and CD8+ T cells were sorted separately from peripheral blood before TCR sequencing.

As encoded in the germline V gene, CDR1 is SQVTM while CDR2 is ANQGSEA. V loses 5 bases at its end and J loses 4 bases; junction bases beyond the gene matches: 10. The CDR3 contains 16 residues, cysteine and phenylalanine counted. Only the CDR3 region is kept as DNA, spanning 48 bases read in frame from base 1. Concerning this clone itself: Its antigen is currently not known. No clone much larger than this one lies a single base away; base qualities are absent.

The chain uses TRBV29-1 and TRBJ2-6; 8 central nucleotides agree with TRBD1. This TCR was sampled from an adult with an advanced solid tumor such as melanoma, head and neck, liver or kidney cancer. The sequencing here drew on CD4+ or CD8+ T cells sorted from blood, taken in a trial of the OX40 agonist ivuxolimab. The DNA reads TGCAGCGTTCCCCGACAGGGGACTGTGGGGGCCAACGTCCTGACTTTC. Translation gives CSVPRQGTVGANVLTF.